This T cell receptor (beta chain) originates from a study of T cells in Graves' hyperthyroidism and ophthalmopathy. J was trimmed by 4 bases and V by 7 bases; bases with no gene match: 7. CDR3 length: 15 amino acids. Per the germline V gene, CDR1 is SGHNT and CDR2 is YYREEE (reference sequence). Regarding the study as a whole: Stable hyperthyroidism was separated from ophthalmopathy by a model based on 13 V-J features.

TCR beta CDR3 regions were amplified from RNA transcripts. When the TCR CDR3 underwent first-round RT-PCR, the HTBI primer set was used. TCRdb analysed the multiplex PCR reads with MiXCR anew, one entry per CDR3 protein. The data contain around 760,000 distinct CDR3 sequences, 35% of them singletons. The sample holds many counts of this clonotype. Antigen specificity is unknown. The receptor comes from a woman aged 40 to 55 with Graves' hyperthyroidism. This chain joins TRBV5-4 and TRBJ1-6; 8 bases map to TRBD1. The material sequenced was blood. The CDR3 spells CASGQGEGYNSPLHF. As DNA, the CDR3 is TGTGCCAGCGGACAGGGTGAGGGGTATAATTCACCCCTCCACTTT. The variable domain in full, completed from reference TRBV5-4 and TRBJ1-6, reads ETGVTQSPTHLIKTRGQQVTLRCSSQSGHNTVSWYQQALGQGPQFIFQYYREEENGRGNFPPRFSGLQFPNYSSELNVNALELDDSALYLCASGQGEGYNSPLHFGNGTRLTVT.